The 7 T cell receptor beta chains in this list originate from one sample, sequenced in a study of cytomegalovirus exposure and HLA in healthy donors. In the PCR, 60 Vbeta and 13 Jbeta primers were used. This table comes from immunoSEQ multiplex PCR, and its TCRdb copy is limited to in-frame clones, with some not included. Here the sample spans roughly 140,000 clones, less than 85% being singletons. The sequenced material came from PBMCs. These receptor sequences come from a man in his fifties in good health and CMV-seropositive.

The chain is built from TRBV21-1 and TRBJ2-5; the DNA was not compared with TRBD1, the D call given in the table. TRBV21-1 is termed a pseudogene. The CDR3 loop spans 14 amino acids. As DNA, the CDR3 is TGTGCCAGCACTTCCGACAGGGGCGGAGAGACCCAGTACTTC. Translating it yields CASTSDRGGETQYF.

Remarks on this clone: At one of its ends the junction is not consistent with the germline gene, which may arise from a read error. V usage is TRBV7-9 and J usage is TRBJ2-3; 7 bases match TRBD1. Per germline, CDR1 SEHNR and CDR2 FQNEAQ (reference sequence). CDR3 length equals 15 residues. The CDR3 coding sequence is TGTTCCAGCAGCTTAAGGGGGCTAGCAAAAGATACGCAGTATTTT. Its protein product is CSSSLRGLAKDTQYF.

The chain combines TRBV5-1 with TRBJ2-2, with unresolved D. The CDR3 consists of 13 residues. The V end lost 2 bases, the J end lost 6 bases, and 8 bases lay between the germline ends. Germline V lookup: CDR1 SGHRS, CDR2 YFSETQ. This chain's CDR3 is CASSFLRAGELFF. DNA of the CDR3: TGCGCCAGCAGCTTCTTACGGGCCGGGGAGCTGTTTTTT.

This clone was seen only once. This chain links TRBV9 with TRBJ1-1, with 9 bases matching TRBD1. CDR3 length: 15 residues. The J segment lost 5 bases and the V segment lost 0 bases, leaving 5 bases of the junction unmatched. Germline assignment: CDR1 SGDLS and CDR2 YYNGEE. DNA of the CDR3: TGTGCCAGCAGCGTAGAGGACAGGGGAGATACTGAAGCTTTCTTT. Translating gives CASSVEDRGDTEAFF.

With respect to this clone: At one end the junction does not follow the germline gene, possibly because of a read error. The CDR3 here is CSSSPGGLASYEQYF. The CDR3 nucleotides read TGTTCCAGCAGCCCAGGGGGACTAGCCTCCTACGAGCAGTACTTC. The rearrangement uses TRBV7-9 and TRBJ2-7, with 9 bases fitting TRBD2. This CDR3 spans 15 amino acids. Germline V CDR1 and CDR2: SEHNR, FQNEAQ (reference sequence).

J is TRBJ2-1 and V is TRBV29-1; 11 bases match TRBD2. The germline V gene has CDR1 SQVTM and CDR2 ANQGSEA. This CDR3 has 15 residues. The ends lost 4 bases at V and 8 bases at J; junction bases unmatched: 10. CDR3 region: CSVAGLAGGTDEQFF. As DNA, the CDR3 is TGCAGCGTTGCCGGGTTAGCGGGAGGGACCGATGAGCAGTTCTTC.

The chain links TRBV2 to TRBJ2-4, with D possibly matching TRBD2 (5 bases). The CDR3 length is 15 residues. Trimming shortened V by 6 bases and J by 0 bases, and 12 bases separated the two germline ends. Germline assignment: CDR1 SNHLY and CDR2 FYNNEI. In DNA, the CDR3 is TGTGCCAGCAGGTATAGCGAGCTAGCCAAAAACATTCAGTACTTC. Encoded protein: CASRYSELAKNIQYF.